This record looks at one T cell receptor (beta chain) sequence and its context. This record belongs to a study of response to subunit inactivated influenza vaccine. TCRdb re-called the RT-PCR reads through MiXCR, storing one row per CDR3 protein. The sample shows approximately 500,000 distinct CDR3 sequences, roughly 23% of them seen only once. V was clipped by 0 bases and J by 1 base, with 9 bases between them. CDR1 is SGHAT and CDR2 is FQNNGV in the germline V gene. This CDR3 is 15 amino acids long. The same sample was also used in a study of T cells expressing NK-cell markers. That source adds: TCR beta cDNA was generated via 5'RACE template switching incorporating UMIs. Sorted CD3+CD56+NKG2C+, CD3+CD56+NKG2C- and CD3+CD56-NKG2C+ T cells provided the TCR beta repertoires. The authors sequenced eight donors, of whom seven were HCMV-seropositive and one was seronegative. In over 5 donors, dominant CD3+CD56+NKG2C+ clonotypes ranked among the top 10 CD8+ clonotypes. These clonotypes also led the CD3+CD56-NKG2C+ fraction in a few donors.

The rearrangement joins TRBV11-2 to TRBJ1-1; TRBD1 is a possible D gene (6 bases). The sequence derives from a man aged 50-60 years who received an inactivated influenza vaccine. The source material was CD4+ T cells sorted from PBMCs, sampled 11 to 12 days after vaccination. The CDR3 DNA sequence: TGTGCCAGCAGCTTAGAATGGGGGCAGAACACTGAAGCTTTCTTT. Encoded protein: CASSLEWGQNTEAFF.